One sample yielded the 3 T cell receptor beta chains listed below, sequenced in a study of T-cell memory formation after mild COVID-19. TCRdb processed the 5' RACE reads anew with MiXCR; each CDR3 protein has one entry. The sample has approximately 300,000 distinct CDR3 sequences; 15% to 20% are singletons. The sample comprised PBMCs or a T cell subset sorted from them (not recorded which). The origin of the receptors is a young man who had mild COVID-19 (a few samples of this study predate the infection). Cell type and time point are not known.

The chain couples TRBV5-1 to TRBJ1-2; unclear D gene. The germline V and J ends were trimmed by 4 bases and 4 bases, with 14 bases remaining between them. Germline V gives CDR1 SGHRS, CDR2 YFSETQ. CDR3 length: 14 residues. The CDR3 spells CASSSGLFGYGYTF. The CDR3 nucleotides read TGCGCCAGCAGCAGCGGCTTGTTCGGCTATGGCTACACCTTC.

There are a few counts of this clonotype. The J gene is TRBJ1-6, the V gene TRBV5-1; D uncertain. The CDR3 runs 14 residues. Germline-derived CDR1 and CDR2 are SGHRS and YFSETQ. V lost 7 bases to trimming and J lost 7 bases, with 15 bases between them. CDR3 region: CASSPAGLNSPLHF. CDR3 DNA sequence: TGCGCCAGCTCACCCGCCGGGCTGAATTCACCCCTCCACTTT.

This chain uses TRBV5-1 with TRBJ1-4; D might be TRBD1 (5 bases). V was clipped by 0 bases and J by 10 bases, with 10 bases between them. The CDR3 has 13 amino acids. Germline V CDR1 and CDR2: SGHRS, YFSETQ. The CDR3 sequence is CASSLAGSGKLFF. DNA of the CDR3: TGCGCCAGCAGCTTGGCAGGGTCGGGAAAACTGTTTTTT.